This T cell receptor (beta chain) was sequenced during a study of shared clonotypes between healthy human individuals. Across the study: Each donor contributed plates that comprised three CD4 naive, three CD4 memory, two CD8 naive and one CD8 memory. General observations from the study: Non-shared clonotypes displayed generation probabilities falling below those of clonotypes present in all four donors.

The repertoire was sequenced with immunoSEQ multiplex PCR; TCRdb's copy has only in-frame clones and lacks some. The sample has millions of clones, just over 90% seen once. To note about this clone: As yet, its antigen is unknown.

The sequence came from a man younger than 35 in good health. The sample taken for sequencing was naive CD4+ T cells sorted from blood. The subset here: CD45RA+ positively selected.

CDR3 protein: CATSTGYTDTQYF. CDR3 nucleotide sequence: TGTGCCACCTCTACGGGGTACACAGATACGCAGTATTTT. This rearrangement joins TRBV10-3 to TRBJ2-3, with D possibly being TRBD2 (5 bases). Per germline, CDR1 ENHRY and CDR2 SYGVKD. V dropped 10 bases and J dropped 2 bases, with 13 bases sitting between them. The CDR3 totals 13 residues.